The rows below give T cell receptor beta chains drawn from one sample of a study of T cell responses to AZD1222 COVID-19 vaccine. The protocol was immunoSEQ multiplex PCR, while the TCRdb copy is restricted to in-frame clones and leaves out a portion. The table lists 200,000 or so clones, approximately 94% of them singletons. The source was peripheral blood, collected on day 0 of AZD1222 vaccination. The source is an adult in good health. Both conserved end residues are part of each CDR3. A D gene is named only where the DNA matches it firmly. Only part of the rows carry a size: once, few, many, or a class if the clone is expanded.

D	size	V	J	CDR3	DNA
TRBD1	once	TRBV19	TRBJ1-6	CASSIRQGGSPLHF	TGTGCCAGTAGTATTCGACAGGGAGGCTCACCCCTCCACTTT
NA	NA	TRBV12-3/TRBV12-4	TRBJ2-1	CASSFLGRGEQFF	TGTGCCAGCAGTTTCCTCGGGAGAGGCGAGCAGTTCTTC
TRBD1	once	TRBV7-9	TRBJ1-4	CASSRQGFFEKLFF	TGTGCCAGCAGCCGACAGGGTTTTTTTGAAAAACTGTTTTTT
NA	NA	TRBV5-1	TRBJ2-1	CASSLAGPGNSYNEQFF	TGCGCCAGCAGCTTGGCGGGTCCAGGCAACTCCTACAATGAGCAGTTCTTC
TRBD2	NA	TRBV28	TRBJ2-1	CASSPGGKPYNEQFF	TGTGCCAGCAGCCCCGGGGGGAAGCCGTACAATGAGCAGTTCTTC
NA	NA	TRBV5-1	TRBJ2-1	CASSSGPGVSSYNEQFF	TGCGCCAGCAGCTCCGGACCGGGGGTGAGCTCCTACAATGAGCAGTTCTTC
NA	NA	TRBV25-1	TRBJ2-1	CASSGPRAISEQFF	TGTGCCAGCAGTGGGCCTCGGGCCATCAGTGAGCAGTTCTTC
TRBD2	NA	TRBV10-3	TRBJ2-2	CAISDLAGGELFF	TGTGCCATCAGTGACCTAGCGGGCGGGGAGCTGTTTTTT
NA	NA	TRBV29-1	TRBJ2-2	CSVDRENTGELFF	TGCAGCGTTGACAGGGAGAACACCGGGGAGCTGTTTTTT
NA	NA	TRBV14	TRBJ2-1	CASSPWGSGPSNSYNEQFF	TGTGCCAGCAGCCCTTGGGGTAGCGGTCCCTCTAACTCCTACAATGAGCAGTTCTTC
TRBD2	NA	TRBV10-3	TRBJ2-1	CAISEIVAGQYEQFF	TGTGCCATCAGTGAGATAGTAGCGGGTCAGTATGAGCAGTTCTTC
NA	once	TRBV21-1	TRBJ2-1	CASSKDVEGCGMTSGTPVNEQFF	TGTGCCAGCAGCAAAGACGTGGAGGGGTGTGGTATGACTAGCGGGACGCCGGTGAATGAGCAGTTCTTC
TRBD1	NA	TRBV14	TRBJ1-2	CASSPHNRGLPYGYTF	TGTGCCAGCAGCCCGCACAACAGGGGGCTCCCCTATGGCTACACCTTC
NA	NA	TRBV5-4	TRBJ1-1	CASSLMQVNTEAFF	TGTGCCAGCAGCTTGATGCAAGTGAACACTGAAGCTTTCTTT
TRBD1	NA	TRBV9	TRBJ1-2	CASSVEVGTGIGANYGYTF	TGTGCCAGCAGCGTAGAAGTCGGGACAGGGATAGGTGCTAACTATGGCTACACCTTC
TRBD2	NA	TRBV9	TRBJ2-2	CASSVELAGLTGELFF	TGTGCCAGCAGCGTAGAGCTAGCGGGACTTACCGGGGAGCTGTTTTTT
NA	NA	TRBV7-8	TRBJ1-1	CASSPAFF	TGTGCCAGCAGCCCTGCTTTCTTT
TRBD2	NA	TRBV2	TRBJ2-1	CALTSREVPYNEQFF	TGTGCCCTAACGTCGCGGGAGGTTCCTTACAATGAGCAGTTCTTC
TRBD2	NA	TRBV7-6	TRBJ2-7	CASSLEVSGSYEQYF	TGTGCCAGCAGCTTAGAGGTTAGCGGGAGTTACGAGCAGTACTTC
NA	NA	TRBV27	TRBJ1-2	CASSLGQWGGYTF	TGTGCCAGCAGTTTAGGCCAGTGGGGGGGCTACACCTTC
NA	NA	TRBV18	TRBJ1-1	CASSDKTSMNTEAFF	TGTGCCAGCTCAGATAAGACAAGCATGAACACTGAAGCTTTCTTT
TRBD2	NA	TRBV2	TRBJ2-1	CASSTGLVANEQFF	TGTGCCAGCAGTACGGGACTAGTCGCCAATGAGCAGTTCTTC
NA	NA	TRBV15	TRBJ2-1	CATSRGSTAGNEQFF	TGTGCCACCAGCAGAGGGAGTACTGCGGGCAATGAGCAGTTCTTC
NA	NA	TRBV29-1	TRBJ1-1	CSVLNLGAEAFF	TGCAGCGTTCTAAACCTAGGGGCTGAAGCTTTCTTT
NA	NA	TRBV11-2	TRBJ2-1	CASSFTNGRGNEQFF	TGTGCCAGCAGTTTCACAAACGGCAGGGGCAATGAGCAGTTCTTC
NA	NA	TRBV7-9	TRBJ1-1	CASSSQRLPNTEAFF	TGTGCCAGCAGCTCCCAGCGACTTCCGAACACTGAAGCTTTCTTT
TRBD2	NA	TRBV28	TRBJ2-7	CASSFLPSGGYEQYF	TGTGCCAGCAGTTTCCTGCCTTCCGGGGGGTACGAGCAGTACTTC
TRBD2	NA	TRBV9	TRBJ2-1	CASSEHSGLAGFYNEQFF	TGTGCCAGCAGCGAGCACTCGGGACTAGCGGGATTTTACAATGAGCAGTTCTTC
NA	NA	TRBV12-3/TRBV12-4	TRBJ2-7	CASSLGGTYEQYF	TGTGCCAGCAGTTTAGGGGGTACCTACGAGCAGTACTTC
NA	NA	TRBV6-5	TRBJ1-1	CASRGSLGYTEAFF	TGTGCCAGCAGAGGGAGTTTAGGTTACACTGAAGCTTTCTTT
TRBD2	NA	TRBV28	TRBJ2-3	CASSFRLAGDMAQYF	TGTGCCAGCAGTTTCAGACTAGCGGGAGATATGGCGCAGTATTTT
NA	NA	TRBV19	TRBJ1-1	CASTLGLGTQKEAFF	TGTGCCAGTACCCTGGGACTAGGGACACAGAAAGAAGCTTTCTTT
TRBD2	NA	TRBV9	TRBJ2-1	CASSVDLAGLGGDNEQFF	TGTGCCAGCAGCGTAGACCTAGCGGGACTCGGGGGGGACAATGAGCAGTTCTTC
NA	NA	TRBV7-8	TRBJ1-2	CASSRDRASNYGYTF	TGTGCCAGCAGCCGAGACAGAGCTTCTAACTATGGCTACACCTTC
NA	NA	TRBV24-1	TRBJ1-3	CATSDTTSSGNTIYF	TGTGCCACCAGTGATACGACAAGCTCTGGAAACACCATATATTTT
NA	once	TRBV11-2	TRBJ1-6	CASSSFTGPSYNSPLHF	TGTGCCAGCAGCTCTTTTACAGGGCCATCCTATAATTCACCCCTCCACTTT
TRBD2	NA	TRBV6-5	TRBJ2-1	CASSYSSSGINEQFF	TGTGCCAGCAGTTACTCCTCTAGCGGGATCAATGAGCAGTTCTTC
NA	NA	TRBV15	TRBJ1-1	CATSRDLQGANTEAFF	TGTGCCACCAGCAGAGATTTGCAGGGTGCGAACACTGAAGCTTTCTTT
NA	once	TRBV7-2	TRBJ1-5	CASSIRGDQPQHF	TGTGCCAGCAGCATCCGGGGAGATCAGCCCCAGCATTTT
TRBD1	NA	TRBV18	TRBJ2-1	CASSPGQGINEQFF	TGTGCCAGCTCACCGGGACAGGGAATCAATGAGCAGTTCTTC
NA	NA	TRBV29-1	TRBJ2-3	CSVGPSDTQYF	TGCAGCGTTGGTCCGTCAGATACGCAGTATTTT
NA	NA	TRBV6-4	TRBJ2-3	CASSGLRDRREGGSDTQYF	TGTGCCAGCAGTGGCCTCCGGGACAGACGGGAAGGGGGGTCAGATACGCAGTATTTT